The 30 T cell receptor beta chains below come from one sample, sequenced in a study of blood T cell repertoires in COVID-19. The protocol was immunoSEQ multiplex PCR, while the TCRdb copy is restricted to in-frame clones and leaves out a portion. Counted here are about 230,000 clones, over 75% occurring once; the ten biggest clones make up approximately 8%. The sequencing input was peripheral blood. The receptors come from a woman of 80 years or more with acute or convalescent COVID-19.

DNA of the CDR3: TGTGCCAGCAGCAGCATGGGACAGGGCTCCACCGGGGAGCTGTTTTTT. This gives the protein CASSSMGQGSTGELFF. V and J are TRBV5-4 and TRBJ2-2, with 9 bases lining up with TRBD1. The CDR3 is made up of 16 amino acids. After removal of 4 bases from V and 4 bases from J, the junction contained 8 bases not matched to a gene. The germline gives CDR1 SGHNT, CDR2 YYREEE (reference sequence).

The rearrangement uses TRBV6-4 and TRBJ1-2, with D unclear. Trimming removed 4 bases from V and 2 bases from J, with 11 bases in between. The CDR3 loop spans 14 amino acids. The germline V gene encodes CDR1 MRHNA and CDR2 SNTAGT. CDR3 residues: CASSAREGNYGYTF. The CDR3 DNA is TGTGCCAGCAGTGCGAGGGAGGGAAACTATGGCTACACCTTC.

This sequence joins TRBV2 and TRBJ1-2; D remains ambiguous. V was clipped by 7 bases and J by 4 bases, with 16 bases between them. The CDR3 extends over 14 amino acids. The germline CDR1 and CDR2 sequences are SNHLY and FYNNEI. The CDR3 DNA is TGTGCCAGCATTCGTGACAACCTCGTCTATGGCTACACCTTC. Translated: CASIRDNLVYGYTF.

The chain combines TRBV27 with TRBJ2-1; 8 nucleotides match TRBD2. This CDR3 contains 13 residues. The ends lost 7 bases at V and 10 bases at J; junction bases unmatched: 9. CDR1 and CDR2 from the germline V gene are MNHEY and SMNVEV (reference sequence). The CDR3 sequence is CASIKAGENEQFF. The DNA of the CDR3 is TGTGCCAGCATCAAAGCGGGAGAGAACGAGCAGTTCTTC.

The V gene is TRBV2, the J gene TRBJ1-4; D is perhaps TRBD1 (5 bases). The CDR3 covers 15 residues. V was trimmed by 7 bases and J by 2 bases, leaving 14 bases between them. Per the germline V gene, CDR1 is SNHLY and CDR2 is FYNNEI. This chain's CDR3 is CASIMDRGTNEKLFF. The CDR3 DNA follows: TGTGCCAGCATAATGGACCGGGGGACTAATGAAAAACTGTTTTTT.

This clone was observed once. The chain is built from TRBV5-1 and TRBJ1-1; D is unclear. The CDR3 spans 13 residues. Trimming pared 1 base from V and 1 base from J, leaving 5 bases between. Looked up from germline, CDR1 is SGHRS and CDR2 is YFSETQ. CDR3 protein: CASSLRGNTEAFF. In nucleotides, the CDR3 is TGCGCCAGCAGCTTGCGCGGGAACACTGAAGCTTTCTTT.

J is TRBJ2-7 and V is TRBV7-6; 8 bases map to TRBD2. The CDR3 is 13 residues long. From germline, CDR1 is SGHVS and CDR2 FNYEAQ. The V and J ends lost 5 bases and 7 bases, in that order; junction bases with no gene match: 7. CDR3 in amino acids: CASSPPPGGEQYF. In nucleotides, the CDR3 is TGTGCCAGCAGCCCCCCGCCGGGGGGGGAGCAGTACTTC.

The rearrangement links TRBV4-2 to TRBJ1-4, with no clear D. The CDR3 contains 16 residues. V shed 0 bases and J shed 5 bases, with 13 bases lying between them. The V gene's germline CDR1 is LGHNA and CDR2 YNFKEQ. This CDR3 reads CASSQDPRPENEKLFF. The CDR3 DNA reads TGTGCCAGCAGCCAAGATCCGAGGCCAGAGAATGAAAAACTGTTTTTT.

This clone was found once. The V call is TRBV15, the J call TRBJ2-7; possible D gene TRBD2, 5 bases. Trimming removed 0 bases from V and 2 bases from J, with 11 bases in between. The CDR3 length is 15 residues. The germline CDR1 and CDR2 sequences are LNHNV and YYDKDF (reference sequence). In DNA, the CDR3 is TGTGCCACCAGCAGAGATTTCAGCGGAGCCTACGAGCAGTACTTC. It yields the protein CATSRDFSGAYEQYF.

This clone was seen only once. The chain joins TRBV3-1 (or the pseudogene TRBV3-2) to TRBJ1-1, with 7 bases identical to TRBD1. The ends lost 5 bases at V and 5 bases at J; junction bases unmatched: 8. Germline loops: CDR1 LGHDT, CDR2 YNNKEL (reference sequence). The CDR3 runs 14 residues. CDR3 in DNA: TGTGCCAGCAGCTCCTTTGGCAGGGGGACTGAAGCTTTCTTT. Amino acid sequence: CASSSFGRGTEAFF.

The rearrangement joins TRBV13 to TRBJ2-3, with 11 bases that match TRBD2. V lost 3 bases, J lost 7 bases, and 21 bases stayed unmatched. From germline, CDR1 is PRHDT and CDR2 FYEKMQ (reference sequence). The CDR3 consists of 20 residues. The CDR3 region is CASSFGQPTSGVPPRNTQYF. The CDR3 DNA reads TGTGCCAGCAGCTTTGGGCAACCGACTAGCGGGGTTCCACCCCGGAATACGCAGTATTTT.

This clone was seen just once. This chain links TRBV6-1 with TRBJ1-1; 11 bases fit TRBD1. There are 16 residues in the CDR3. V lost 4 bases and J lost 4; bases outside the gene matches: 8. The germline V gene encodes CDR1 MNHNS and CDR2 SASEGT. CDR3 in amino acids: CASSGPYGQGATEAFF. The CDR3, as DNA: TGTGCCAGCAGTGGCCCCTATGGACAGGGGGCCACTGAAGCTTTCTTT.

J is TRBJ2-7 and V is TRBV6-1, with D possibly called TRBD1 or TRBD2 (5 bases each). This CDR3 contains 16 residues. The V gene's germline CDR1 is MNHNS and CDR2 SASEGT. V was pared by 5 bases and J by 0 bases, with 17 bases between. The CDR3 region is CASSKEGQVYSYEQYF. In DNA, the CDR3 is TGTGCCAGCAGTAAAGAGGGGCAGGTCTACTCCTACGAGCAGTACTTC.

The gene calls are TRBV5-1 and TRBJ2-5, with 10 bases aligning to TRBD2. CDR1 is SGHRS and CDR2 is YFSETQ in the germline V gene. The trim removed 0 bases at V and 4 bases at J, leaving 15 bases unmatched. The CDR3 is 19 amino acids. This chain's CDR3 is CASSLDGSSLAGDLETQYF. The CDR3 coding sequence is TGCGCCAGCAGCTTGGACGGGTCGTCGCTAGCGGGAGATCTAGAGACCCAGTACTTC.

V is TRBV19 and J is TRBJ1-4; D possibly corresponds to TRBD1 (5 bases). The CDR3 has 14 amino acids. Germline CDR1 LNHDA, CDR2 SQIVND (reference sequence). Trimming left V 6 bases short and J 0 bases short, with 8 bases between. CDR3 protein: CASRWGATNEKLFF. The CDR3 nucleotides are TGTGCCAGTAGATGGGGGGCAACTAATGAAAAACTGTTTTTT.

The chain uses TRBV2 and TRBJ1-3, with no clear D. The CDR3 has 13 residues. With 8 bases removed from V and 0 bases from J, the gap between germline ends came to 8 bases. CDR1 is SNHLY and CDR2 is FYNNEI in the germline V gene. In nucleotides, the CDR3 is TGTGCCAGCGGACTTGACTCTGGAAACACCATATATTTT. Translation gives CASGLDSGNTIYF.

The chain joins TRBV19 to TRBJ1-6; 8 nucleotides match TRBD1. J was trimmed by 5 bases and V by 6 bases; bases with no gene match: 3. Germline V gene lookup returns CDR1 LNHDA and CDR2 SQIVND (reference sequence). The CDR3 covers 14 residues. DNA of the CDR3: TGTGCCAGTAGCCGGACAGGGAATAATTCACCCCTCCACTTT. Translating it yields CASSRTGNNSPLHF.

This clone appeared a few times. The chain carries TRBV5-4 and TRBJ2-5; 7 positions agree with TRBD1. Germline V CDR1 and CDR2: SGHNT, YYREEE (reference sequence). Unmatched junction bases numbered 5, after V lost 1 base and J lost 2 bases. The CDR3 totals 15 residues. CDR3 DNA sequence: TGTGCCAGCAGCTTGATGGGCAGGGGGCAAGAGACCCAGTACTTC. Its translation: CASSLMGRGQETQYF.

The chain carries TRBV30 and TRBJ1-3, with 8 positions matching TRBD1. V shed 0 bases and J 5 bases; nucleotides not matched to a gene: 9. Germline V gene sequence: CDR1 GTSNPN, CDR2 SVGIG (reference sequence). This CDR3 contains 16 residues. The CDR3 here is CAWSVRFQGARNTIYF. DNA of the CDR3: TGTGCCTGGAGTGTAAGGTTTCAGGGGGCCAGAAACACCATATATTTT.

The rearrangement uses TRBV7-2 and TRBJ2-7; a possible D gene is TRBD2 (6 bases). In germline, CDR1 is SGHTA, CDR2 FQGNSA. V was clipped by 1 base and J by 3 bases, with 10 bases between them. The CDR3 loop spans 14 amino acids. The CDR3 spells CASSLGREYYEQYF. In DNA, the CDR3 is TGTGCCAGCAGCTTAGGGAGGGAGTACTACGAGCAGTACTTC.

The CDR3 reads CASSQTSGASSYNEQFF. The DNA for the CDR3 is TGTGCCAGCAGTCAAACTAGCGGGGCAAGCTCCTACAATGAGCAGTTCTTC. This chain links TRBV11-2 with TRBJ2-1, with 10 bases aligning to TRBD2. The J segment lost 0 bases and the V segment lost 6 bases, leaving 8 bases of the junction unmatched. CDR1 and CDR2 (germline): SGHAT, FQNNGV. CDR3 length: 17 residues.

CDR3 nucleotides: TGTGCCAGCAGCGTAGTGGAGGGTAGCGAAAAACTGTTTTTT. The encoded protein is CASSVVEGSEKLFF. The chain recombines TRBV9 with TRBJ1-4, with D unclear. The CDR3 consists of 14 residues. V was pared by 0 bases and J by 8 bases, with 11 bases between. Per the germline V gene, CDR1 is SGDLS and CDR2 is YYNGEE.

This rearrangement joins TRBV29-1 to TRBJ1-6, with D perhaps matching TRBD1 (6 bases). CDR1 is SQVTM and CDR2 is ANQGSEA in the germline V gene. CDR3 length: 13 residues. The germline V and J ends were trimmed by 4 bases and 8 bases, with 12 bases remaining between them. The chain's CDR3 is CSVAHRADSPLHF. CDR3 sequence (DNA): TGCAGCGTTGCCCACAGGGCGGATTCACCCCTCCACTTT. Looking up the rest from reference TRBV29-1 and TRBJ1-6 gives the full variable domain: SAVISQKPSRDICQRGTSLTIQCQVDSQVTMMFWYRQQPGQSLTLIATANQGSEATYESGFVIDKFPISRPNLTFSTLTVSNMSPEDSSIYLCSVAHRADSPLHFGNGTRLTVT.

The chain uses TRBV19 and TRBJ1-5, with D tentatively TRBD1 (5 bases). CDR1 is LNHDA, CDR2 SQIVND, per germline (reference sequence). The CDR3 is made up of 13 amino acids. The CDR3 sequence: CASGTYSNQPQHF. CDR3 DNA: TGTGCTAGCGGGACGTATAGCAATCAGCCCCAGCATTTT.

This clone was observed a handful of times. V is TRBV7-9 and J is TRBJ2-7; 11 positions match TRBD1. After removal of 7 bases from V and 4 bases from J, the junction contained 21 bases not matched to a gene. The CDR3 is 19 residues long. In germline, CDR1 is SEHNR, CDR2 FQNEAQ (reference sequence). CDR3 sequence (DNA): TGTGCCAGCACCCGCCCCCGGGGACAGGGGGGTTTGCTCAGGTACGAGCAGTACTTC. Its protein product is CASTRPRGQGGLLRYEQYF.

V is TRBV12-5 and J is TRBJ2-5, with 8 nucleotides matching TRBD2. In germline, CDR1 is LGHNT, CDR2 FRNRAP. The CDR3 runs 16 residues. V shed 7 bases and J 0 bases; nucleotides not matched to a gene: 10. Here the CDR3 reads CASALGLAGYQETQYF. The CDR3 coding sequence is TGTGCTAGTGCCCTTGGCCTAGCGGGTTACCAAGAGACCCAGTACTTC.

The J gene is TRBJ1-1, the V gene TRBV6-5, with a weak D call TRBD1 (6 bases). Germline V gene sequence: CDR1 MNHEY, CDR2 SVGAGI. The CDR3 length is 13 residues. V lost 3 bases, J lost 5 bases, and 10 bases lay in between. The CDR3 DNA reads TGTGCCAGCAGTTATCAGGGGTGGACTGAAGCTTTCTTT. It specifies CASSYQGWTEAFF.

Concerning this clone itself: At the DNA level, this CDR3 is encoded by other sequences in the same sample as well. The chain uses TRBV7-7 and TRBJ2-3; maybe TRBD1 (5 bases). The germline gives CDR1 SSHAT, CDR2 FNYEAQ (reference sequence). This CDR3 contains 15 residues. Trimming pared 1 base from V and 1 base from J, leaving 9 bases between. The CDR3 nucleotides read TGTGCCAGCAGCTTAGGTCAGGGTGGCACAGATACGCAGTATTTT. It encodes CASSLGQGGTDTQYF.

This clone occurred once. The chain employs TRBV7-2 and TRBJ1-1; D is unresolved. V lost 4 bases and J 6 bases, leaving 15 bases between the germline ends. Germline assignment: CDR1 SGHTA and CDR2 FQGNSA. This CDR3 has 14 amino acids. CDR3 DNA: TGTGCCAGCAGCTCTAGGTGGAGCGGCGCTGAAGCTTTCTTT. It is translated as CASSSRWSGAEAFF.

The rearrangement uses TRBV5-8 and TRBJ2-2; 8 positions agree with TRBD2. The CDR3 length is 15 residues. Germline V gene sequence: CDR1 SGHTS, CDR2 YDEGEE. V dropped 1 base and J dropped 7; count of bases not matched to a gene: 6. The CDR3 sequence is CASSLRRGANGELFF. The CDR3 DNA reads TGTGCCAGCAGCTTGAGGCGGGGGGCGAACGGGGAGCTGTTTTTT.